Below are 16 T cell receptor beta chains sequenced from a single sample in a study of regulatory T cells in long-lasting Graves disease. According to the study, TCR beta libraries were built with iRepertoire HTBI primers and CDR3-region Arm-PCR. From the multiplex PCR reads, TCRdb called clonotypes with MiXCR, one entry per CDR3 protein. The table shows hundreds of thousands of distinct CDR3 sequences, with 16% occurring only once. Time point denoted: newly diagnosed GD, antithyroid drugs for less than 3 months. The TCR library was made from RNA extracted from PBMCs. This sample was shared with a second study, whose subject was T cells in Graves' hyperthyroidism and ophthalmopathy.

The sample consisted of peripheral blood mononuclear cells (PBMCs), taken at new diagnosis, from a patient treated with antithyroid drugs. Source of these receptors: a man aged 40-55 years with Graves disease.

The J gene is TRBJ1-1, the V gene TRBV28; no clear D gene. Trimming shortened V by 10 bases and J by 1 base, and 7 bases separated the two germline ends. There are 11 residues in the CDR3. Per the germline V gene, CDR1 is MDHEN and CDR2 is SYDVKM. The CDR3 loop is CATERNTEAFF. The CDR3, as DNA: TGTGCCACCGAGAGGAACACTGAAGCTTTCTTT.

This chain connects TRBV9 to TRBJ2-2, with 9 bases that match TRBD1. The CDR3 has 16 amino acids. Germline V gene data show CDR1 as SGDLS and CDR2 as YYNGEE. The ends lost 3 bases at V and 4 bases at J; junction bases unmatched: 7. Here the CDR3 reads CASSGGTGFRTGELFF. CDR3 nucleotides: TGTGCCAGCAGCGGTGGGACAGGGTTCCGCACCGGGGAGCTGTTTTTT.

This clonotype has at least ten counts. J is TRBJ2-2 and V is TRBV6-1; D could derive from TRBD1 or TRBD2 (5 bases each). The V gene lost 5 bases and the J gene lost 0 bases, with 16 bases spanning the gap. Germline V gene data show CDR1 as MNHNS and CDR2 as SASEGT. The CDR3 sequence is 17 residues long. The CDR3 loop is CASSPGTDLANTGELFF. The CDR3 nucleotides read TGTGCCAGCAGTCCCGGGACGGACCTCGCGAACACCGGGGAGCTGTTTTTT.

This clonotype appeared many times. The chain is built from TRBV7-2 and TRBJ1-4; D gene uncertain. Looked up from germline, CDR1 is SGHTA and CDR2 is FQGNSA. The CDR3 is 14 amino acids. Trimming left V 4 bases short and J 9 bases short, with 15 bases between. The CDR3 spells CASSSRGGSQKLFF. DNA for the CDR3: TGTGCCAGCAGCTCCCGGGGAGGATCGCAAAAACTGTTTTTT.

The sample holds a few counts of this clonotype. The chain employs TRBV5-1 and TRBJ2-6; D is tentatively TRBD1 or TRBD2 (5 bases each). Trimming shortened V by 7 bases and J by 3 bases, and 17 bases separated the two germline ends. The CDR3 sequence is 16 residues long. CDR1 is SGHRS and CDR2 is YFSETQ in the germline V gene. CDR3 protein: CASGMEGAGGANVLTF. CDR3 bases: TGCGCCAGCGGAATGGAAGGGGCGGGTGGGGCCAACGTCCTGACTTTC.

This clonotype has only a few counts. This sequence joins TRBV4-1 and TRBJ2-3; D is ambiguous. CDR3 length: 15 residues. Trimming stripped 4 bases from V and 0 bases from J, with 11 bases between. Germline values: CDR1 MGHRA, CDR2 YSYEKL. Here the CDR3 reads CASSLLTASTDTQYF. In nucleotides, the CDR3 is TGCGCCAGCAGCCTCCTTACTGCTAGCACAGATACGCAGTATTTT.

The rearrangement joins TRBV10-3 to TRBJ2-3; 11 bases line up with TRBD2. Germline CDR1 is ENHRY and CDR2 is SYGVKD. With V trimmed by 6 bases and J by 6 bases, 5 bases remained unmatched. The CDR3 runs to 14 residues. This chain's CDR3 is CAIRASGGPDTQYF. The CDR3 DNA follows: TGTGCCATCAGGGCTAGCGGGGGGCCCGATACGCAGTATTTT.

The rearrangement joins TRBV28 to TRBJ2-4; D may be TRBD1 (5 bases). The germline gives CDR1 MDHEN, CDR2 SYDVKM. This CDR3 spans 13 amino acids. Trimming took off 3 bases at V and 7 bases at J, with 10 bases between the two ends. As DNA, the CDR3 is TGTGCCAGCAGTTTTCAGGGTAGGAACATTCAGTACTTC. Its protein is CASSFQGRNIQYF.

This clonotype occurred a few times. This sequence joins TRBV7-9 and TRBJ2-3, with unresolved D. Germline CDR1 reads SEHNR; CDR2 reads FQNEAQ (reference sequence). Between the trimmed V and J ends, which lost 1 base and 5 bases, there was a span of 4 bases. The length of the CDR3 is 12 residues. CDR3 coding DNA: TGTGCCAGCAGCTTAGATGTAGATACGCAGTATTTT. Translating it yields CASSLDVDTQYF.

This clonotype occurred many times. The rearrangement links TRBV7-2 to TRBJ2-1; 9 bases are a match to TRBD1. The CDR3 is made up of 15 amino acids. J lost 4 bases, V lost 4 bases, and 5 bases had no gene match. Germline V gene lookup returns CDR1 SGHTA and CDR2 FQGNSA. CDR3 coding DNA: TGTGCCAGCAGCTCGGGACAGGGAAAATACAATGAGCAGTTCTTC. It specifies CASSSGQGKYNEQFF.

The V gene is TRBV4-1, the J gene TRBJ2-5, with TRBD1 identical over 8 bases. The germline gives CDR1 MGHRA, CDR2 YSYEKL. J gave up 4 bases and V 2 bases, and 6 bases lay outside the gene matches. The CDR3 runs to 15 residues. Here the CDR3 DNA reads TGCGCCAGCAGCCAACAGGGGGCCGGGAGAGAGACCCAGTACTTC. As protein: CASSQQGAGRETQYF.

This clonotype occurred many times. This chain uses TRBV11-2 with TRBJ2-5; 9 bases match TRBD2. The V gene end was trimmed by 3 bases and the J gene end by 2 bases; junction bases not matched to a gene: 13. This CDR3 comprises 18 residues. Germline V lookup: CDR1 SGHAT, CDR2 FQNNGV. CDR3 loop: CASSFTQGLAGKQETQYF. For the CDR3, the DNA is TGTGCCAGCAGCTTTACTCAGGGTCTAGCGGGGAAACAAGAGACCCAGTACTTC.

The rearrangement links TRBV3-1 to TRBJ2-2, with D possibly being TRBD1 (6 bases). Deletions cut 4 bases from V and 3 bases from J, with 18 bases between. This CDR3 spans 17 amino acids. From germline, CDR1 is LGHDT and CDR2 YNNKEL (reference sequence). CDR3 region: CASSPLQGLHYTGELFF. The CDR3 DNA reads TGTGCCAGCAGCCCCCTACAGGGTCTCCACTACACCGGGGAGCTGTTTTTT.

This clonotype was seen repeatedly, ten times or more. This chain connects TRBV5-1 to TRBJ1-6, with D tentatively TRBD1 (6 bases). Trimming cost V 4 bases and J 5 bases, with 16 bases left between them. CDR1 and CDR2 from the germline V gene are SGHRS and YFSETQ. The CDR3 has 16 residues. CDR3 bases: TGCGCCAGCAGCCGAGAAAGGACAGCAAATAATTCACCCCTCCACTTT. It yields the protein CASSRERTANNSPLHF.

Concerning this clonotype: This may stem from a read error, because a much larger clone lies one nucleotide away. This chain connects TRBV10-3 to TRBJ2-1; TRBD1 matches 9 bases. Germline lookup yields CDR1 ENHRY and CDR2 SYGVKD. V trimming: 6 bases; J trimming: 10 bases; junction bases outside the gene matches: 10. The CDR3 has 14 amino acids. The CDR3 region is CAISMGQGLYEQFF. The DNA for the CDR3 is TGTGCCATCAGCATGGGACAGGGCTTATACGAGCAGTTCTTC.

The chain carries TRBV7-3 and TRBJ2-7, with 8 bases aligning to TRBD2. The CDR3 contains 13 residues. V gave up 5 bases and J gave up 5 bases; unmatched junction bases: 5. The germline gives CDR1 SGHTA, CDR2 FQGTGA. The CDR3 sequence: CASSDGGAHEQYF. The CDR3 DNA reads TGTGCCAGCAGCGACGGGGGGGCCCACGAGCAGTACTTC. Based on the CDR3 plus reference TRBV7-3 and TRBJ2-7, the full variable domain is GAGVSQTPSNKVTEKGKYVELRCDPISGHTALYWYRQSLGQGPEFLIYFQGTGAADDSGLPNDRFFAVRPEGSVSTLKIQRTERGDSAVYLCASSDGGAHEQYFGPGTRLTVT.